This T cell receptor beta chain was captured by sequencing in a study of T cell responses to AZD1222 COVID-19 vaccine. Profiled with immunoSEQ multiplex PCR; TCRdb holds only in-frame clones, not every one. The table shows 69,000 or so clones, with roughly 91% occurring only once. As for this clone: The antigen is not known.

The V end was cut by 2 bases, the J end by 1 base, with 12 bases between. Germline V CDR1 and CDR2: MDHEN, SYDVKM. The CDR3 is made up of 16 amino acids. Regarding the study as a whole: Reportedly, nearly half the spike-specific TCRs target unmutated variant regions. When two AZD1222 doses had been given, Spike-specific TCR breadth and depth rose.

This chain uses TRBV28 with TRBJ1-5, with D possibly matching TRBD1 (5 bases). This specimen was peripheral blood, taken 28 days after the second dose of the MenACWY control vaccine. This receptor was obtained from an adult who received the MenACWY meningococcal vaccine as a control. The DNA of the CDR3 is TGTGCCAGCAGTTTAGGGGGTTGGGAGAGCAATCAGCCCCAGCATTTT. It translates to CASSLGGWESNQPQHF.